This TCR beta chain was sequenced in a study of blood T cells in healthy people across ages. This CDR3 spans 15 amino acids. CDR1 SGHVS and CDR2 FQNEAQ come from the germline V gene. The V gene end was trimmed by 3 bases and the J gene end by 4 bases; junction bases not matched to a gene: 7. With a J-beta primer mix and a sample-barcoded 5' primer, a second PCR ran 7 to 11 cycles. One entry per CDR3 protein results from TCRdb running MiXCR on the 5' RACE reads. The top ten hold approximately 10% of the sample, which has roughly 1.6 million distinct CDR3 sequences, 34% seen once. The clonotype originates from a woman aged 25-40 years in good health. Sequencing was carried out using blood. The rearrangement links TRBV7-8 to TRBJ2-5, with 8 bases aligning to TRBD1. The DNA for the CDR3 is TGTGCCAGCAGCTTCAAGGGGGACAGGCGAGAGACCCAGTACTTC. Its protein product is CASSFKGDRRETQYF. The full variable domain, completed using reference TRBV7-8 and TRBJ2-5, is GAGVSQSPRYKVAKRGQDVALRCDPISGHVSLFWYQQALGQGPEFLTYFQNEAQLDKSGLPSDRFFAERPEGSVSTLKIQRTQQEDSAVYLCASSFKGDRRETQYFGPGTRLLVL.